These 23 T cell receptor beta chains share one sample of origin, sequenced in a study of cytomegalovirus exposure and HLA in healthy donors. Measured with immunoSEQ multiplex PCR; TCRdb has only the in-frame clones, and not every one. This repertoire shows roughly 65,000 clones, roughly 94% found once; its top ten account for 4.4%. Sequencing was carried out using PBMCs. The source of these receptors is a young man in good health and CMV-seropositive.

In its sample, this clone was seen once. This chain connects TRBV6-5 to TRBJ2-5, with 12 bases identical to TRBD2. The junction had 5 bases not matched to a gene; V was cut back by 5 bases and J by 4 bases. Looked up from germline, CDR1 is MNHEY and CDR2 is SVGAGI. The CDR3 is 15 residues long. CDR3 nucleotide sequence: TGTGCCAGCAGTGTAACTAGCGGGGGGCCAGAGACCCAGTACTTC. This encodes CASSVTSGGPETQYF.

The chain uses TRBV28 and TRBJ1-2, with 11 bases lining up with TRBD1. The CDR3 covers 15 residues. The trim removed 5 bases at V and 5 bases at J, leaving 7 bases unmatched. CDR1 and CDR2 (germline): MDHEN, SYDVKM. CDR3 coding DNA: TGTGCCAGCAGTCCCGGACAGGGGGCGCGGTATGGCTACACCTTC. Amino acid sequence: CASSPGQGARYGYTF.

Here the CDR3 DNA reads TGCGCCAGCAGCCAAGAAGGCAGGGGGACTAGCACAGATACGCAGTATTTT. Its translation is CASSQEGRGTSTDTQYF. The chain has TRBV4-1 and TRBJ2-3, with D perhaps TRBD1 (7 bases). V was shortened by 0 bases and J by 0 bases, with 13 bases between the two germline ends. The V gene's germline CDR1 is MGHRA and CDR2 YSYEKL. The length of the CDR3 is 17 residues.

The rearrangement links TRBV7-2 to TRBJ2-1; the D is unclear. This CDR3 has 11 amino acids. V shed 5 bases and J shed 8 bases, with 7 bases lying between them. The germline CDR1 and CDR2 sequences are SGHTA and FQGNSA. In DNA, the CDR3 is TGTGCCAGCAGCGTAATTGATGAGCAGTTCTTC. Protein product: CASSVIDEQFF.

This clone came up once. This sequence joins TRBV10-3 and TRBJ2-1; 7 nucleotides match TRBD1. The ends lost 7 bases at V and 5 bases at J; junction bases unmatched: 8. The CDR3 sequence is 14 residues long. CDR1 ENHRY and CDR2 SYGVKD come from the germline V gene. The CDR3 sequence: CAIKNGTANNEQFF. CDR3 DNA: TGTGCCATCAAAAACGGGACAGCCAACAATGAGCAGTTCTTC.

The chain recombines TRBV15 with TRBJ2-3; D is unresolved. Germline V gives CDR1 LNHNV, CDR2 YYDKDF (reference sequence). Trimming shortened V by 5 bases and J by 7 bases, and 7 bases separated the two germline ends. CDR3 length: 11 amino acids. CDR3 bases: TGTGCCACCAGCTCACTTCATACGCAGTATTTT. Translated, it gives CATSSLHTQYF.

The genes are TRBV28 and TRBJ1-3; weak D call: TRBD1 (5 bases). The length of the CDR3 is 14 residues. V dropped 3 bases and J dropped 5 bases, with 11 bases sitting between them. The germline CDR1 and CDR2 sequences are MDHEN and SYDVKM. CDR3 protein: CASSLGRVRNTIYF. As DNA, the CDR3 is TGTGCCAGCAGTTTGGGCAGGGTGAGAAACACCATATATTTT. The full variable domain, in which reference TRBV28 and TRBJ1-3 provide the parts outside the CDR3, is DVKVTQSSRYLVKRTGEKVFLECVQDMDHENMFWYRQDPGLGLRLIYFSYDVKMKEKGDIPEGYSVSREKKERFSLILESASTNQTSMYLCASSLGRVRNTIYFGEGSWLTVV.

The DNA of the CDR3 is TGTGCCAGCTCACCGCAGGGGAACTCCTACGAGCAGTACTTC. Protein product: CASSPQGNSYEQYF. V is TRBV18 and J is TRBJ2-7, with a tentative D call TRBD1 (6 bases). V was cut by 3 bases and J by 0 bases, with 9 bases left in between. The CDR3 is 14 amino acids. The germline V gene encodes CDR1 KGHSH and CDR2 LQKENI.

The chain joins TRBV19 to TRBJ2-2; TRBD2 might be the D (6 bases). CDR3 length equals 17 residues. Germline CDR1 reads LNHDA; CDR2 reads SQIVND (reference sequence). The V and J ends lost 4 bases and 2 bases respectively, with 17 bases between them. The CDR3 here is CASSTYLGGANTGELFF. The CDR3 nucleotides read TGTGCCAGTAGTACGTACCTGGGCGGGGCCAACACCGGGGAGCTGTTTTTT. Filled out from reference TRBV19 and TRBJ2-2, the complete variable domain reads DGGITQSPKYLFRKEGQNVTLSCEQNLNHDAMYWYRQDPGQGLRLIYYSQIVNDFQKGDIAEGYSVSREKKESFPLTVTSAQKNPTAFYLCASSTYLGGANTGELFFGEGSRLTVL.

CDR3: CASSFFATSGGNYEQYF. The DNA for the CDR3 is TGTGCCAGCAGCTTTTTTGCCACTAGCGGGGGGAACTACGAGCAGTACTTC. The J gene is TRBJ2-7, the V gene TRBV5-8; 12 nucleotides line up with TRBD2. Trimming cost V 2 bases and J 3 bases; bases outside gene matches: 9. The CDR3 length is 17 residues. CDR1 is SGHTS and CDR2 is YDEGEE in the germline V gene. Together with reference TRBV5-8 and TRBJ2-7, the CDR3 gives the full variable domain: EAGVTQSPTHLIKTRGQQATLRCSPISGHTSVYWYQQALGLGLQFLLWYDEGEERNRGNFPPRFSGRQFPNYSSELNVNALELEDSALYLCASSFFATSGGNYEQYFGPGTRLTVT.

The table lists this clone with a count of one. The CDR3 reads CASSFTPGTGGLRYTGELFF. The CDR3 coding sequence is TGTGCCAGCAGCTTCACTCCCGGGACAGGGGGCCTGAGGTACACCGGGGAGCTGTTTTTT. This rearrangement joins TRBV13 to TRBJ2-2; TRBD1 matches 12 bases. The V gene's germline CDR1 is PRHDT and CDR2 FYEKMQ (reference sequence). The CDR3 spans 20 residues. V was pared by 3 bases and J by 3 bases, with 14 bases of the junction left unmatched.

The V call is TRBV6-5, the J call TRBJ2-2; 15 bases agree with TRBD2. Trimming at V came to 6 bases and at J to 7 bases, leaving 0 bases not matched to a gene. The CDR3 runs 14 residues. Germline V gene data show CDR1 as MNHEY and CDR2 as SVGAGI. The CDR3 spells CASRGLAGGGELFF. DNA for the CDR3: TGTGCCAGCAGGGGACTAGCGGGAGGCGGGGAGCTGTTTTTT.

The gene calls are TRBV9 and TRBJ2-2; a weak D match, TRBD1 (5 bases). Trimming removed 0 bases from V and 5 bases from J, with 11 bases in between. The CDR3 consists of 15 residues. Germline-derived CDR1 and CDR2 are SGDLS and YYNGEE. The CDR3 loop is CASSVGQGVTGELFF. The DNA of the CDR3 is TGTGCCAGCAGCGTAGGTCAGGGCGTAACCGGGGAGCTGTTTTTT.

The chain carries TRBV7-8 and TRBJ2-1; D gene ambiguous. The CDR3 sequence is 14 residues long. From germline, CDR1 is SGHVS and CDR2 FQNEAQ. V lost 1 base and J 8 bases, leaving 12 bases between the germline ends. CDR3 nucleotide sequence: TGTGCCAGCAGCTTAGGGAGCATAGGCTATGAGCAGTTCTTC. Amino acids: CASSLGSIGYEQFF.

This chain joins TRBV18 and TRBJ1-1; TRBD1 matches 7 bases. V shed 3 bases and J 2 bases; nucleotides not matched to a gene: 9. There are 16 residues in the CDR3. Germline V gene sequence: CDR1 KGHSH, CDR2 LQKENI. The CDR3 DNA reads as TGTGCCAGCTCACCTCAGGGGGGACAGCTCAACACTGAAGCTTTCTTT. Encoded protein: CASSPQGGQLNTEAFF.

The CDR3 is CASSYRTANGYTF. The DNA for the CDR3 is TGTGCCAGCAGTTACAGAACAGCCAACGGCTACACCTTC. The J gene is TRBJ1-2, the V gene TRBV6-5; D is uncertain. This CDR3 is built from 13 residues. V lost 2 bases and J 8 bases, leaving 12 bases between the germline ends. The germline CDR1 and CDR2 sequences are MNHEY and SVGAGI.

The V gene is TRBV27, the J gene TRBJ2-1, with 15 bases fitting TRBD2. The V and J ends lost 4 bases and 0 bases, in that order; junction bases with no gene match: 4. The V gene's germline CDR1 is MNHEY and CDR2 SMNVEV (reference sequence). This CDR3 comprises 18 residues. CDR3 coding DNA: TGTGCCAGCAGTTCGAGGACTAGCGGGAGGGCCTCCTACAATGAGCAGTTCTTC. Its translation: CASSSRTSGRASYNEQFF.

J is TRBJ1-1 and V is TRBV4-2; D call uncertain. The CDR3 sequence is 16 residues long. Germline CDR1 is LGHNA and CDR2 is YNFKEQ. Trimming pared 0 bases from V and 0 bases from J, leaving 11 bases between. The CDR3 spells CASSQDTGFLNTEAFF. The CDR3 DNA is TGTGCCAGCAGCCAAGACACCGGGTTCCTGAACACTGAAGCTTTCTTT.

This clone came up once. The chain uses TRBV7-9 and TRBJ2-7; D is uncertain. Germline values: CDR1 SEHNR, CDR2 FQNEAQ (reference sequence). V lost 3 bases, J lost 7 bases, and 7 bases lay in between. This CDR3 spans 11 amino acids. This CDR3 is CASSFNLEQYF. The CDR3, as DNA: TGTGCCAGCAGCTTTAATTTAGAGCAGTACTTC.

This CDR3 is CASNPLAGGASTDTQYF. For the CDR3, the DNA is TGCGCCAGCAATCCACTAGCGGGGGGTGCTAGCACAGATACGCAGTATTTT. The V call is TRBV10-1, the J call TRBJ2-3; TRBD2 matches 12 bases. This CDR3 has 17 amino acids. The germline V gene encodes CDR1 WNHNN and CDR2 SYGVQD (reference sequence). V lost 7 bases and J lost 0; bases outside the gene matches: 8.

J is TRBJ2-5 and V is TRBV6-6, with TRBD1 matching over 9 bases. The CDR3 runs to 15 residues. Trimming removed 4 bases from V and 2 bases from J; junction bases left unmatched: 5. Germline assignment: CDR1 MNHNY and CDR2 SVGAGI (reference sequence). CDR3 DNA sequence: TGTGCCAGCAGTTCGCCCGGGACAGGGCAAGAGACCCAGTACTTC. The encoded protein is CASSSPGTGQETQYF.

Comments on this clone: In the same sample, other DNA sequences code for this CDR3. The gene calls are TRBV10-3 and TRBJ2-6; a possible D gene is TRBD1 (6 bases). V lost 2 bases, J lost 2 bases, and 7 bases lay in between. The CDR3 contains 15 residues. Per the germline V gene, CDR1 is ENHRY and CDR2 is SYGVKD. CDR3 bases: TGTGCCATCAGTGAGGGGGGCACTGGGGCCAACGTCCTGACTTTC. It translates to CAISEGGTGANVLTF.

The chain carries TRBV27 and TRBJ2-4; 7 bases match TRBD1. Germline CDR1 MNHEY, CDR2 SMNVEV (reference sequence). The V segment lost 5 bases and the J segment 3 bases; nucleotides outside the gene matches: 4. The CDR3 covers 14 residues. The DNA for the CDR3 is TGTGCCAGCAGTGATGACAGGGTCAAAAACATTCAGTACTTC. It yields the protein CASSDDRVKNIQYF.